This T cell receptor beta chain came from a study of control samples from healthy donors and cancer patients (TCRdb year 2020). From V the trimming removes 6 bases and from J it removes 10 bases, while the gene matches leave 4 bases of the junction unaccounted for. From its cysteine to its phenylalanine, the CDR3 spans 14 amino acids. CDR3 DNA is the only sequence kept; it has 42 bases, read in frame from the first base. According to the germline V gene (reference sequence), CDR1 reads LNHDA and CDR2 reads SQIVND. Comments on this clone: Its target antigen remains unknown. Base quality data are lacking; no much larger clone is found one base away.

Library construction relied on the immunoSEQ multiplex PCR assay. TCRdb took over this immuneACCESS table, retaining in-frame rearrangements with V and J assigned. Such tables are incomplete; in checked studies, under half of the missing clones stem from an unresolved V gene, and the remainder is unexplained. The sample table records over 200,000 clones; roughly 82% of these occur just once. The top ten hold about 14% of the sample. Material for sequencing was PBMCs. The clonotype comes from a woman between 55 and 75 years old with lung cancer. The V gene is TRBV19 and the J gene is TRBJ1-6, and TRBD1 aligns with 12 junction nucleotides. The sequenced DNA is TGTGCCAGTAGGGGGACAGGGGGCAGCTCACCCCTCCACTTT. Its translation is CASRGTGGSSPLHF.